This entry lists 19 T cell receptor beta chains sequenced from one sample in a study of molecular identifiers for immune sequencing clone quantification. TCRdb ran MiXCR on the PCR reads and lists one entry per CDR3 protein. This sample yields about 640,000 distinct CDR3 sequences, of which around 20% are seen a single time; 0.7% to 1% belongs to the top ten. Sequenced input: naive CD8+ T cells from blood, with Jurkat cell RNA spiked in. The subset: FACS-sorted CD8+CD4-CCR7+CD45RA+ naive T cells. The receptors originated from a human donor in good health. Some libraries in this study had Jurkat cell RNA spiked in.

A remark on this clonotype: A much larger clone differs from this one at a single base, so this may be a read error. The chain is built from TRBV3-1 and TRBJ2-7, with 10 bases identical to TRBD2. The CDR3 has 14 residues. CDR1 and CDR2 from the germline V gene are LGHDT and YNNKEL (reference sequence). CDR3 region: CASSSSGSSNEQHF. CDR3 coding DNA: TGTGCCAGCAGCTCTAGCGGGAGTAGCAACGAGCAGCACTTC.

The chain combines TRBV4-3 with TRBJ2-1; 11 bases are a match to TRBD1. J lost 6 bases, V lost 1 base, and 5 bases had no gene match. CDR1 and CDR2 (germline): LGHNA, YSLEER. The CDR3 has 16 amino acids. CDR3 loop: CASSQGTGTGGNEQFF. The DNA of the CDR3 is TGCGCCAGCAGCCAAGGAACCGGGACAGGGGGCAATGAGCAGTTCTTC.

This clonotype was detected ten times or more. The chain joins TRBV5-6 to TRBJ1-5, with D uncertain. Looked up from germline, CDR1 is SGHDT and CDR2 is YYEEEE. V was pared by 2 bases and J by 11 bases, with 20 bases between. This CDR3 has 15 residues. The CDR3 loop reads CASSLRLGGDPSQHF. The CDR3 DNA is TGTGCCAGCAGCTTAAGGTTGGGAGGAGATCCGTCCCAGCATTTT.

This clonotype has ten or more counts. The chain uses TRBV2 and TRBJ2-7; a weak D match, TRBD2 (6 bases). The CDR3 loop spans 14 amino acids. The germline CDR1 and CDR2 sequences are SNHLY and FYNNEI. V shed 0 bases and J shed 3 bases, with 9 bases lying between them. The CDR3 region has the DNA TGTGCCAGCAGTGAAGCGGGGACTGTCTACGAGCAGTACTTC. Translating gives CASSEAGTVYEQYF.

This clonotype has ten or more counts. The V gene is TRBV10-3, the J gene TRBJ1-4; 8 bases line up with TRBD1. Unmatched junction bases numbered 3, after V lost 1 base and J lost 5 bases. This CDR3 has 15 amino acids. Germline V gene sequence: CDR1 ENHRY, CDR2 SYGVKD. CDR3 in DNA: TGTGCCATCAGTGAGTGGGGACAGGACAATGAAAAACTGTTTTTT. It yields the protein CAISEWGQDNEKLFF.

This clonotype appeared many times. The chain links TRBV9 to TRBJ2-3; D is ambiguous. The V and J ends lost 0 bases and 1 base respectively, with 15 bases between them. Germline values: CDR1 SGDLS, CDR2 YYNGEE. CDR3 length equals 17 residues. CDR3 region: CASSVGQLEGGTDTQYF. The CDR3 region has the DNA TGTGCCAGCAGCGTAGGCCAACTCGAAGGCGGCACAGATACGCAGTATTTT.

This clonotype was counted at least ten times. The rearrangement joins TRBV9 to TRBJ2-3; D not resolved. V was shortened by 0 bases and J by 2 bases, with 10 bases between the two germline ends. Germline V gene data show CDR1 as SGDLS and CDR2 as YYNGEE. The CDR3 covers 15 residues. In nucleotides, the CDR3 is TGTGCCAGCAGCGTAGAGGCGGACCCCACAGATACGCAGTATTTT. Encoded protein: CASSVEADPTDTQYF.

This clonotype was detected many times. The rearrangement joins TRBV4-1 to TRBJ1-2; 9 bases match TRBD1. With 0 bases clipped from V and 8 bases from J, the junction kept 7 bases outside the gene matches. The germline V gene has CDR1 MGHRA and CDR2 YSYEKL. This CDR3 has 15 residues. The CDR3 region has the DNA TGCGCCAGCAGCCAAGATTTAACAGGGGGCGGCGGCTACACCTTC. It specifies CASSQDLTGGGGYTF.

This clonotype was observed a handful of times. The chain has TRBV5-6 and TRBJ1-4; D remains unclear. This CDR3 comprises 11 residues. Per the germline V gene, CDR1 is SGHDT and CDR2 is YYEEEE. The ends were cut back, 4 bases at V and 13 bases at J, with 11 bases in the middle. CDR3 amino acids: CASSIGLRLFF. CDR3 in DNA: TGTGCCAGCAGCATCGGCCTTAGACTGTTTTTT.

About this clonotype: This may come from a read error, since a much larger clone is one base off. The chain couples TRBV19 to TRBJ2-7, with D perhaps given as TRBD1 or TRBD2 (5 bases each). This CDR3 has 13 amino acids. Germline assignment: CDR1 LNHDA and CDR2 SQIVND (reference sequence). The DNA for the CDR3 is TGTGCCAGTAGTACCGGGACCTGGGACGAGCAGTGCTTC. This sequence encodes CASSTGTWDEQCF. Using reference TRBV19 and TRBJ2-7 for the parts outside the CDR3, the full variable domain is DGGITQSPKYLFRKEGQNVTLSCEQNLNHDAMYWYRQDPGQGLRLIYYSQIVNDFQKGDIAEGYSVSREKKESFPLTVTSAQKNPTAFYLCASSTGTWDEQCFGPGTRLTVT.

This clonotype came up many times. V and J are TRBV9 and TRBJ1-1; D is ambiguous. Germline CDR1 SGDLS, CDR2 YYNGEE. The V end was cut by 0 bases, the J end by 5 bases, with 11 bases between. CDR3 size: 14 residues. CDR3 nucleotide sequence: TGTGCCAGCAGCGTAGGGTCGGATCGGACTGAAGCTTTCTTT. Translation: CASSVGSDRTEAFF.

This clonotype was seen a handful of times. This chain joins TRBV28 and TRBJ1-1, with D maybe TRBD1 (6 bases). The V gene's germline CDR1 is MDHEN and CDR2 SYDVKM. This CDR3 comprises 16 residues. The germline V and J ends were trimmed by 5 bases and 0 bases, with 16 bases remaining between them. The CDR3 DNA reads TGTGCCAGCAGTCCCCGGACAGTTCGGATGAACACTGAAGCTTTCTTT. Translating gives CASSPRTVRMNTEAFF.

V usage is TRBV25-1 and J usage is TRBJ2-1; 7 positions agree with TRBD2. This CDR3 has 17 residues. Germline trimming cut 3 bases from V and 3 bases from J; bases unmatched to any gene: 11. In germline, CDR1 is MGHDK, CDR2 SYGVNS. Here the CDR3 DNA reads TGTGCCAGCAGTGACTGGAAAGGGACTACAATCTACAATGAGCAGTTCTTC. Amino acids: CASSDWKGTTIYNEQFF.

This chain connects TRBV30 to TRBJ2-1; D unclear. This CDR3 region has 13 residues. Deletions cut 3 bases from V and 2 bases from J, with 8 bases between. The germline V gene has CDR1 GTSNPN and CDR2 SVGIG (reference sequence). The chain's CDR3 is CAWSPEAYNEQFF. The CDR3 nucleotides read TGTGCCTGGAGCCCCGAAGCCTACAATGAGCAGTTCTTC.

The V call is TRBV5-6, the J call TRBJ1-4; the match to TRBD1 covers 7 bases. Germline V lookup: CDR1 SGHDT, CDR2 YYEEEE. With V trimmed by 2 bases and J by 7 bases, 11 bases remained unmatched. The CDR3 consists of 16 residues. In nucleotides, the CDR3 is TGTGCCAGCAGCTTTGGGACAGAACGTGGTGGTGAAAAACTGTTTTTT. Translated: CASSFGTERGGEKLFF.

This clonotype was observed many times. J is TRBJ2-3 and V is TRBV28; a weak D match, TRBD1 (7 bases). CDR1 MDHEN and CDR2 SYDVKM come from the germline V gene. The CDR3 is 12 residues long. V lost 10 bases, J lost 4 bases, and 12 bases lay in between. CDR3 sequence: CATRGAPDTQYF. The DNA for the CDR3 is TGTGCCACCAGGGGGGCCCCAGATACGCAGTATTTT.

Note on this clonotype: Being one base from a much bigger clone, this may be a read error. Lacking the conserved final phenylalanine or tryptophan, this CDR3 likely reflects a read error. This chain connects TRBV9 to TRBJ2-7; D is unclear. Germline loops: CDR1 SGDLS, CDR2 YYNGEE. Trimming removed 0 bases from V and 2 bases from J, with 9 bases in between. The CDR3 has 14 amino acids. The CDR3 protein is CASSVGTRTYEQYL. The CDR3 nucleotides read TGTGCCAGCAGCGTAGGGACCAGGACCTACGAGCAGTACCTC.

In its sample, this clonotype was seen many times. The chain employs TRBV20-1 and TRBJ2-2; no firm D call. The V gene's germline CDR1 is DFQATT and CDR2 SNEGSKA (reference sequence). The ends were cut back, 0 bases at V and 1 base at J, with 12 bases in the middle. This CDR3 has 16 residues. CDR3 residues: CSARDLRRQNTGELFF. CDR3 DNA sequence: TGCAGTGCTAGAGATCTACGAAGGCAGAACACCGGGGAGCTGTTTTTT.

The table lists this clonotype with many counts. The chain joins TRBV6-5 to TRBJ1-1, with 9 bases that match TRBD1. CDR3 size: 15 residues. Unmatched junction bases numbered 3, after V lost 2 bases and J lost 2 bases. Germline V gene lookup returns CDR1 MNHEY and CDR2 SVGAGI. The CDR3 sequence is CASSYLDRGNTEAFF. CDR3 bases: TGTGCCAGCAGTTACCTGGACAGGGGAAACACTGAAGCTTTCTTT.